Sequencing of this T cell receptor beta chain was carried out in a study of blood T cell repertoires in COVID-19. The overall study: Sources were T cells, B-cell-depleted T cells, or PBMCs; the material itself was cDNA or gDNA.

The protocol was immunoSEQ multiplex PCR, while the TCRdb copy is restricted to in-frame clones and leaves out a portion. The sample yields some 300,000 clones, approximately 89% seen once. The sequenced material came from peripheral blood. The TCR comes from a young woman who had recovered from COVID-19.

The CDR3 region is CASSYHQAIKETQYF. The CDR3 coding sequence is TGTGCCAGCAGTTACCACCAGGCTATTAAAGAGACCCAGTACTTC. V gene TRBV6-5 combines with J gene TRBJ2-5; D uncertain. The CDR3 extends over 15 amino acids. V was trimmed by 2 bases and J by 3 bases, leaving 13 bases between them. Germline CDR1 is MNHEY and CDR2 is SVGAGI.